Shown below are 12 T cell receptor beta chains from a single sample sequenced in a study of immune heterogeneity within non-small cell lung tumors. Template was bulk tumor genomic DNA, roughly 650 ng per sample. Several biopsies per primary tumor were taken during surgery, spaced as far apart as possible. With untreated, newly diagnosed non-small cell lung cancer, the patients went on to undergo curative surgery. A first 10-cycle multiplex round used 32 V-gene and 13 J-gene primers on TCR beta CDR3. MiXCR, applied by TCRdb to the multiplex PCR reads, yields one record per CDR3 protein. The sample contains some 9,800 distinct CDR3 sequences, less than 20% of which appear only once. The sample was lung tumor tissue. The source of these receptors is a man between 35 and 55 years old with non-small cell lung cancer.

Comment on this clonotype: This may be a read error: a much more frequent sequence differs by one nucleotide. The V and J genes are TRBV6-5 and TRBJ2-1; D not certain. The CDR3 extends over 17 amino acids. Germline V CDR1 and CDR2: MNHEY, SVGAGI. Trimming took 0 bases from V and 5 from J, leaving 17 bases between them. CDR3 coding DNA: TGTGCCAGCAGTTACTCTATGCTACAGTGGCCGAACAATGAGCAGTTCTTC. Residues: CASSYSMLQWPNNEQFF.

In regard to this clonotype: A much larger clone differs by one base, so this may be a read error. The rearrangement uses TRBV29-1 and TRBJ1-1; 8 bases match TRBD1. From germline, CDR1 is SQVTM and CDR2 ANQGSEA. The junction had 3 bases not matched to a gene; V was cut back by 2 bases and J by 4 bases. The CDR3 sequence is 13 residues long. CDR3 in amino acids: CSVEIQGATEAFF. CDR3 bases: TGCAGCGTTGAAATCCAGGGGGCCACTGAAGCTTTCTTT.

In its sample, this clonotype ranks as medium-sized. DNA for the CDR3: TGTGCCAGTAGTATCTCAAGTCGACGGGGCGGCTATGGCTACACCTTC. As protein: CASSISSRRGGYGYTF. V gene TRBV19 combines with J gene TRBJ1-2, with D possibly matching TRBD1 (5 bases). The germline V gene has CDR1 LNHDA and CDR2 SQIVND (reference sequence). V lost 3 bases and J 4 bases, leaving 18 bases between the germline ends. The CDR3 loop spans 16 amino acids.

This clonotype is categorized as medium-sized. The V and J genes are TRBV13 and TRBJ2-7; D possibly corresponds to TRBD1 (6 bases). V was cut by 5 bases and J by 3 bases, with 11 bases left in between. The CDR3 covers 13 residues. The germline CDR1 and CDR2 sequences are PRHDT and FYEKMQ (reference sequence). The CDR3 protein is CASSPSTGYEQYF. The CDR3 nucleotides are TGTGCCAGCAGCCCTTCGACAGGCTACGAGCAGTACTTC.

This chain links TRBV30 with TRBJ2-3, with 9 bases matching TRBD2. Trimming removed 5 bases from V and 5 bases from J; junction bases left unmatched: 5. Germline CDR1 and CDR2: GTSNPN and SVGIG (reference sequence). This CDR3 region has 13 residues. The CDR3 here is CAWVAGVRDTQYF. CDR3 nucleotides: TGTGCCTGGGTAGCGGGAGTGAGAGATACGCAGTATTTT.

This clonotype is categorized as medium-sized. In nucleotides, the CDR3 is TGCAGTGCTACTGAATTCCCGGGACATTGGCTCTACGAGCAGTACTTC. Its protein product is CSATEFPGHWLYEQYF. The rearrangement links TRBV20-1 to TRBJ2-7; D is perhaps TRBD1 (6 bases). This CDR3 has 16 amino acids. The germline CDR1 and CDR2 sequences are DFQATT and SNEGSKA (reference sequence). The ends were cut back, 4 bases at V and 3 bases at J, with 22 bases in the middle.

Comment on this clonotype: In this CDR3 the conserved last residue, phenylalanine or tryptophan, is missing, so a read error is likely. No DNA is shown, since the ends of the CDR3 on it are uncertain; the CDR3 is the one TCRdb lists. V gene TRBV9 combines with J gene TRBJ2-3; no check of the table's D call, TRBD1, against the DNA was made. The CDR3 numbers 15 amino acids, ends counted. Germline V gives CDR1 SGDLS, CDR2 YYNGEE. CDR3 amino acids: CASSASGRGEQYFGP.

The sample holds many counts of this clonotype. This chain uses TRBV5-6 with TRBJ2-5; D not certain. CDR3 size: 14 residues. The ends were cut back, 4 bases at V and 2 bases at J, with 12 bases in the middle. CDR1 and CDR2 (germline): SGHDT, YYEEEE. The CDR3 sequence is CASSRAERQETQYF. The CDR3 region has the DNA TGTGCCAGCAGCCGGGCGGAGAGACAAGAGACCCAGTACTTC.

This clonotype was counted ten times or more. The rearrangement uses TRBV20-1 and TRBJ1-1; D perhaps matches TRBD1 (6 bases). V was cut by 6 bases and J by 5 bases, with 16 bases left in between. The germline gives CDR1 DFQATT, CDR2 SNEGSKA (reference sequence). This CDR3 has 13 amino acids. In DNA form, the CDR3 reads TGCAGTGCCCCTAATCCAGGGGATACTGAAGCTTTCTTT. It yields the protein CSAPNPGDTEAFF.

To note about this clonotype: The junction departs from germline at one end; a sequencing error may be responsible. The gene calls are TRBV10-3 and TRBJ2-3; perhaps TRBD2 as D (7 bases). Looked up from germline, CDR1 is ENHRY and CDR2 is SYGVKD. CDR3 length: 16 residues. The CDR3 loop is CAISESGRGDTDAQYF. In nucleotides, the CDR3 is TGTGCCATCAGTGAGTCAGGACGGGGGGACACAGATGCGCAGTATTTT.

This clonotype is categorized as medium-sized. The genes are TRBV6-1 and TRBJ2-1, with 11 bases that match TRBD1. CDR3 length: 17 residues. The V gene's germline CDR1 is MNHNS and CDR2 SASEGT. Trimming took 3 bases from V and 7 from J; bases not matched to a gene: 11. The CDR3 is CASSELRTGGMRNEQFF. The CDR3 DNA reads TGTGCCAGCAGTGAGCTAAGGACAGGGGGCATGCGAAATGAGCAGTTCTTC.

In its sample, this clonotype was seen many times. CDR3 loop: CASYRGGTGELFF. In DNA, the CDR3 is TGTGCCAGTTACAGGGGGGGGACCGGGGAGCTGTTTTTT. The chain joins TRBV3-1 to TRBJ2-2; the D gene is possibly TRBD1 (8 bases). Trimming took off 9 bases at V and 5 bases at J, with 13 bases between the two ends. The germline gives CDR1 LGHDT, CDR2 YNNKEL (reference sequence). The CDR3 totals 13 residues. Based on the CDR3 plus reference TRBV3-1 and TRBJ2-2, the full variable domain is DTAVSQTPKYLVTQMGNDKSIKCEQNLGHDTMYWYKQDSKKFLKIMFSYNNKELIINETVPNRFSPKSPDKAHLNLHINSLELGDSAVYFCASYRGGTGELFFGEGSRLTVL.